This T cell receptor (beta chain) was found in a study of blood T cell repertoires in COVID-19. There are a few counts of this clone. Profiling relied on immunoSEQ multiplex PCR, and the TCRdb table lists in-frame clones only, not all of them. The table includes 150,000 to 200,000 clones, about 88% detected once. The ends lost 6 bases at V and 6 bases at J; junction bases unmatched: 7. Germline V gene data show CDR1 as MNHEY and CDR2 as SMNVEV (reference sequence). This CDR3 spans 14 amino acids. Sequenced material: peripheral blood. The receptor was derived from an elderly woman in a cohort sampled during active or convalescent COVID-19. The chain joins TRBV27 to TRBJ2-7; 11 bases fit TRBD2. CDR3 in amino acids: CASRNSGRASEQYV. The CDR3 region has the DNA TGTGCCAGCAGGAATAGCGGGAGGGCCTCCGAGCAGTACGTC.